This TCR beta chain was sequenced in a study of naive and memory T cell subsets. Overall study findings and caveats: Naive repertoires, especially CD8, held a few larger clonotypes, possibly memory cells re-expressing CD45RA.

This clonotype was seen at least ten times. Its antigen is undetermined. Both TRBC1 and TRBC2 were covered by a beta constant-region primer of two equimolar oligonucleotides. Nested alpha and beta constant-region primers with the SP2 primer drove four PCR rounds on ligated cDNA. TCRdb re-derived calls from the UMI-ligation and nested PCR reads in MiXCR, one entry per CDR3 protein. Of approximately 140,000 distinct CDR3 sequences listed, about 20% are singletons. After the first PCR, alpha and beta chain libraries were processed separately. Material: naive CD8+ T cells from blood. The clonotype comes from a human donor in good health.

CDR3 region: CASSYGQGPYEQYF. The CDR3 DNA reads as TGTGCCAGCAGCTACGGACAGGGGCCCTACGAGCAGTACTTC. The chain combines TRBV5-4 with TRBJ2-7; 9 bases are shared with TRBD1. V lost 3 bases, J lost 2 bases, and 3 bases stayed unmatched. CDR1 SGHNT and CDR2 YYREEE come from the germline V gene (reference sequence). The CDR3 covers 14 residues. The complete variable domain, with remaining parts taken from reference TRBV5-4 and TRBJ2-7, reads ETGVTQSPTHLIKTRGQQVTLRCSSQSGHNTVSWYQQALGQGPQFIFQYYREEENGRGNFPPRFSGLQFPNYSSELNVNALELDDSALYLCASSYGQGPYEQYFGPGTRLTVT.